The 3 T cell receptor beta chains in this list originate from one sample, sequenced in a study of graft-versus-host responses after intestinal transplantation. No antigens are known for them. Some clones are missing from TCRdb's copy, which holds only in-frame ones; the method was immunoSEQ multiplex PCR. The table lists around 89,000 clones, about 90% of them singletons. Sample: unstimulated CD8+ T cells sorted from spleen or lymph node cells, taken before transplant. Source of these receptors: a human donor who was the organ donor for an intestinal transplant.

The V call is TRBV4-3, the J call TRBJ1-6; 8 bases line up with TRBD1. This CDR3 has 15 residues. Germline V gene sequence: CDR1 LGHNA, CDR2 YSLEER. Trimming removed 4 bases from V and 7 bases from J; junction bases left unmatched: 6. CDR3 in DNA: TGCGCCAGCAGCCGTGGACAGGGTGGAAATTCACCCCTCCACTTT. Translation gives CASSRGQGGNSPLHF.

This CDR3 is CASRSRQNFNYGYTF. The CDR3 DNA follows: TGTGCCAGCAGGAGTAGACAGAATTTTAACTATGGCTACACCTTC. The chain recombines TRBV28 with TRBJ1-2; a possible D gene is TRBD1 (5 bases). This CDR3 is built from 15 residues. Trimming cost V 6 bases and J 1 base, with 15 bases left between them. Germline lookup yields CDR1 MDHEN and CDR2 SYDVKM.

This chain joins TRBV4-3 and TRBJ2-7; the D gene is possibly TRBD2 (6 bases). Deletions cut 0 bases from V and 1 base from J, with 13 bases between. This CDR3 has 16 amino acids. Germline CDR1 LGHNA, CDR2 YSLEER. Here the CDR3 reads CASSQDRLSGSYEQYF. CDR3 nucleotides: TGCGCCAGCAGCCAAGATAGGTTGAGCGGGTCCTACGAGCAGTACTTC.